The TCR beta chain described here comes from a study of T cell clones after liver transplantation. About the research overall: TCRbeta sequencing after a pre-transplant mixed lymphocyte reaction identified graft-donor-reactive clones, later tracked in post-transplant blood. Samples came pre-transplant, pre-randomization before withdrawal, and post-randomization after withdrawal ended.

The CDR3 is 13 amino acids. Germline CDR1 reads MNHEY; CDR2 reads SMNVEV (reference sequence). The J segment lost 11 bases and the V segment lost 6 bases, leaving 13 bases of the junction unmatched. Clones were sequenced by immunoSEQ multiplex PCR, and TCRdb holds only the in-frame ones, with some missing. The repertoire includes roughly 62,000 clones, approximately 63% of them detected once, and approximately 3% sits in the top ten. The specimen comprised CD4+ T cells from blood, sampled at the approximately 15-month timepoint. The V call is TRBV27, the J call TRBJ2-7, with 7 bases that match TRBD1. The TCR comes from a human patient who received a liver transplant. Some of these T cells may belong to the graft donor. The CDR3 sequence: CASSTTTGTAEYV. The CDR3 nucleotides read TGTGCCAGCAGCACCACCACCGGGACAGCCGAGTACGTC.